This T cell receptor beta chain was recovered during a study of neurological immune-mediated disorders. The CDR3 has 14 residues. From germline, CDR1 is SGHTA and CDR2 FQGTGA. V was pared by 2 bases and J by 4 bases, with 8 bases between. This clonotype was counted at least ten times. cDNA was made by 5'RACE with 10-nucleotide random UMIs. TCRdb re-called the 5' RACE reads through MiXCR, storing one row per CDR3 protein. The table shows about 55,000 distinct CDR3 sequences, with about 3.5% occurring only once. This TCR came from a man aged 25-45 years with multiple sclerosis. Sequencing input: PBMCs. The chain combines TRBV7-3 with TRBJ2-2, with D hard to call. The CDR3 protein is CASSLGPATGELFF. CDR3 coding DNA: TGTGCCAGCAGCTTAGGACCGGCCACCGGGGAGCTGTTTTTT.